The sequence of this TCR beta chain was determined in a study of cytotoxic CD8 clonotypes in ibrutinib-treated CLL. Broader study findings: Whereas clonality rose at ibrutinib response, it declined toward baseline at progression. Sampling time points were not equivalent between sustained-remission and progressing patients.

Generated by immunoSEQ multiplex PCR, the TCRdb table keeps only in-frame clones and is missing some. The repertoire holds fewer than 400,000 clones, with roughly two thirds as singletons. Trimming removed 7 bases at V and 5 bases at J, with 23 bases between. This CDR3 has 16 amino acids. Germline V gene data show CDR1 as SGHTA and CDR2 as FQGNSA. In the case of this clone: Its antigen remains unknown.

This TCR derives from a human donor with chronic lymphocytic leukemia. The chain has TRBV7-2 and TRBJ2-5, with D perhaps TRBD2 (5 bases). Material: PBMCs, obtained after 36 months of ibrutinib treatment. In DNA form, the CDR3 reads TGTGCCAGCACCCCGAGGGCAGGTCGAAGAGGGGAGACCCAGTACTTC. Amino acids: CASTPRAGRRGETQYF.